One and the same sample provided the 9 T cell receptor beta chains below, sequenced in a study of control samples from healthy donors and cancer patients. Generated by immunoSEQ multiplex PCR, the TCRdb table keeps only in-frame clones and is missing some. This sample has some 150,000 clones, with just over 95% found just once. Input material: blood. These receptors were taken from a woman aged 25 to 39 in good health.

The chain couples TRBV30 to TRBJ2-2, with TRBD2 identical over 15 bases. Germline CDR1 and CDR2: GTSNPN and SVGIG (reference sequence). The length of the CDR3 is 16 residues. The ends lost 5 bases at V and 5 bases at J; junction bases unmatched: 6. Here the CDR3 DNA reads TGTGCCTGGGGGACCGGGACTAGCGGGAGGACCGGGGAGCTGTTTTTT. It encodes CAWGTGTSGRTGELFF.

The V call is TRBV27, the J call TRBJ1-2; TRBD1 might be the D (6 bases). The germline V and J ends were trimmed by 5 bases and 8 bases, with 15 bases remaining between them. From germline, CDR1 is MNHEY and CDR2 SMNVEV (reference sequence). The CDR3 contains 13 residues. CDR3 sequence: CASSRQGREGYTF. CDR3 DNA: TGTGCCAGCAGTCGTCAGGGGCGGGAGGGCTACACCTTC.

This clone was found a few times. V and J are TRBV6-2 or TRBV6-3 and TRBJ2-1; D is uncertain. Germline lookup yields CDR1 MNHEY and CDR2 SVGEGT. The CDR3 contains 15 residues. V was trimmed by 5 bases and J by 2 bases, leaving 13 bases between them. Written as DNA, the CDR3 is TGTGCCAGCAGTCAACTCCGTCAACCCTACAATGAGCAGTTCTTC. As protein: CASSQLRQPYNEQFF.

Notes on this clone: The DNA is omitted, as the CDR3 cannot be located on it reliably, and the CDR3 follows TCRdb's listing. This rearrangement joins TRBV2 to TRBJ1-2. The germline V gene encodes CDR1 SNHLY and CDR2 FYNNEI. From its first to its last residue, the CDR3 has 14 amino acids. The CDR3 is CASSTSTGNYGYTF.

The chain uses TRBV3-1 (or the pseudogene TRBV3-2) and TRBJ1-1; possible D gene TRBD1, 5 bases. The CDR3 spans 16 residues. The V end was cut by 1 base, the J end by 1 base, with 13 bases between. Germline V gene data show CDR1 as LGHDT and CDR2 as YNNKEL (reference sequence). CDR3 bases: TGTGCCAGCAGCCAAGGATTTGGCAGGGCGAACACTGAAGCTTTCTTT. Amino acid sequence: CASSQGFGRANTEAFF.

The chain links TRBV7-3 to TRBJ2-7; 7 bases line up with TRBD2. Losses at the gene ends were 2 bases for V and 2 bases for J; bases not matched to a gene: 6. There are 15 residues in the CDR3. Germline V gene data show CDR1 as SGHTA and CDR2 as FQGTGA. The CDR3 DNA reads as TGTGCCAGCAGCTTAGAAGCTAGCGGAACCTACGAGCAGTACTTC. It translates to CASSLEASGTYEQYF.

The genes are TRBV29-1 and TRBJ1-1; unclear D gene. CDR1 is SQVTM and CDR2 is ANQGSEA in the germline V gene. The V end lost 6 bases, the J end lost 5 bases, and 10 bases lay between the germline ends. CDR3 size: 11 residues. CDR3 coding DNA: TGCAGCGTCGGTCCACCGACTGAAGCTTTCTTT. Translation gives CSVGPPTEAFF.

J is TRBJ2-1 and V is TRBV5-1; 9 bases are shared with TRBD2. The CDR3 spans 16 residues. CDR1 and CDR2 from the germline V gene are SGHRS and YFSETQ. The J segment lost 6 bases and the V segment lost 0 bases, leaving 7 bases of the junction unmatched. DNA for the CDR3: TGCGCCAGCAGCTTGGCGGGTAGCGGGGGAGGCAATGAGCAGTTCTTC. Encoded protein: CASSLAGSGGGNEQFF. The full variable domain, in which reference TRBV5-1 and TRBJ2-1 provide the parts outside the CDR3, is KAGVTQTPRYLIKTRGQQVTLSCSPISGHRSVSWYQQTPGQGLQFLFEYFSETQRNKGNFPGRFSGRQFSNSRSEMNVSTLELGDSALYLCASSLAGSGGGNEQFFGPGTRLTVL.

V gene TRBV6-5 combines with J gene TRBJ1-3; D not certain. Germline V gene lookup returns CDR1 MNHEY and CDR2 SVGAGI. The CDR3 spans 16 residues. V was trimmed by 3 bases and J by 2 bases, leaving 14 bases between them. CDR3 bases: TGTGCCAGCAGTTATTCGACACACACGACTGGAAACACCATATATTTT. This codes for CASSYSTHTTGNTIYF.